The T cell receptor beta chain described here comes from a study of blood T cells in healthy people across ages. General study points: Shifts in expanded clonotypes may have been confounded by donor CMV status, which was unknown.

A second roughly 6 to 11 cycle PCR used barcoded and J-beta primers. MiXCR, applied by TCRdb to the 5' RACE reads, yields one record per CDR3 protein. The sample contains approximately 1,700,000 distinct CDR3 sequences, about 39% of which appear only once. Healthy Caucasian individuals from Russia aged about 6 to 100 served as donors. As concerns this clonotype: What it binds is unknown.

The TCR originated in a human donor in good health. Input material: blood.

CDR3 sequence reads: CSALTSADTQYF. The DNA for the CDR3 is TGCAGTGCTCTGACTAGCGCAGATACGCAGTATTTT. The chain employs TRBV20-1 and TRBJ2-3, with 8 bases matching TRBD2. Per the germline V gene, CDR1 is DFQATT and CDR2 is SNEGSKA (reference sequence). After removal of 5 bases from V and 4 bases from J, the junction contained 2 bases not matched to a gene. This CDR3 is built from 12 residues.